Shown below are 16 T cell receptor beta chains from a single sample sequenced in a study of T cell responses to AZD1222 COVID-19 vaccine. Sequencing used immunoSEQ multiplex PCR; TCRdb keeps in-frame clones, though not all of them. This table has 130,000 to 150,000 clones, 92% appearing once. The specimen comprised peripheral blood, sampled on day 0 of AZD1222 vaccination. These receptors came from an adult in good health.

The chain has TRBV2 and TRBJ2-5; 16 bases are a match to TRBD2. CDR3 length: 16 amino acids. V was pared by 5 bases and J by 5 bases, with 5 bases of the junction left unmatched. Germline CDR1 reads SNHLY; CDR2 reads FYNNEI. The CDR3 nucleotides are TGTGCCAGCAGTCCGGGACTAGCGGGGGGGCAGGAGACCCAGTACTTC. This gives the protein CASSPGLAGGQETQYF.

In this sample, this clone turned up a few times. This chain links TRBV4-2 with TRBJ2-5; a possible D gene is TRBD2 (6 bases). V gave up 4 bases and J gave up 5 bases, with 17 bases separating them. Germline V gene lookup returns CDR1 LGHNA and CDR2 YNFKEQ. This CDR3 spans 15 amino acids. The CDR3 loop reads CASSPRLDLGETQYF. The CDR3 nucleotides are TGTGCCAGCAGCCCGAGACTAGATCTAGGCGAGACCCAGTACTTC.

V gene TRBV6-2 or TRBV6-3 combines with J gene TRBJ1-2, with TRBD1 matching over 8 bases. This CDR3 has 15 amino acids. The germline V gene has CDR1 MNHEY and CDR2 SVGEGT. The V and J ends lost 0 bases and 4 bases, in that order; junction bases with no gene match: 4. The CDR3 DNA follows: TGTGCCAGCAGTTACTCGAAAACAGGGGGCTATGGCTACACCTTC. Residues: CASSYSKTGGYGYTF.

The chain carries TRBV5-6 and TRBJ2-5; 12 bases are shared with TRBD2. Germline V lookup: CDR1 SGHDT, CDR2 YYEEEE. The CDR3 is 18 residues long. V lost 1 base and J lost 4; bases outside the gene matches: 11. The CDR3 here is CASSLLRLAGGLGETQYF. Here the CDR3 DNA reads TGTGCCAGCAGCTTGCTCCGGCTAGCGGGGGGGCTGGGAGAGACCCAGTACTTC.

This chain links TRBV19 with TRBJ2-1; the match to TRBD2 covers 10 bases. The CDR3 covers 15 residues. J gave up 7 bases and V 7 bases, and 10 bases lay outside the gene matches. Germline V gives CDR1 LNHDA, CDR2 SQIVND (reference sequence). In nucleotides, the CDR3 is TGTGCCAGTAACGGTGCTAGCGGGGGTTATAATGAGCAGTTCTTC. This sequence encodes CASNGASGGYNEQFF.

J is TRBJ2-4 and V is TRBV19; TRBD1 aligns across 8 bases. Germline-derived CDR1 and CDR2 are LNHDA and SQIVND (reference sequence). The CDR3 loop spans 15 amino acids. The V and J ends lost 7 bases and 3 bases, in that order; junction bases with no gene match: 8. CDR3 sequence reads: CASTPDRAGKNIQYF. The CDR3 DNA follows: TGTGCCAGTACCCCGGACAGGGCGGGCAAAAACATTCAGTACTTC.

This clone occurred once. The rearrangement uses TRBV30 and TRBJ2-3; 9 bases line up with TRBD2. Trimming cost V 2 bases and J 3 bases; bases outside gene matches: 0. CDR1 is GTSNPN, CDR2 SVGIG, per germline (reference sequence). The CDR3 totals 13 residues. The CDR3 spells CAWSSGGTDTQYF. The CDR3 DNA reads as TGTGCCTGGAGTAGCGGGGGGACAGATACGCAGTATTTT.

The V gene is TRBV19, the J gene TRBJ1-1; no clear D. The V gene lost 5 bases and the J gene lost 3 bases, with 7 bases spanning the gap. The CDR3 consists of 12 residues. The germline gives CDR1 LNHDA, CDR2 SQIVND (reference sequence). In DNA, the CDR3 is TGTGCCAGTAGTCGGTTGGACACTGAAGCTTTCTTT. Residues: CASSRLDTEAFF.

The CDR3 nucleotides are TGTGCCAGCAGCAGAATGAGCGGGACATCACCGTACTTC. Its protein is CASSRMSGTSPYF. The chain employs TRBV11-2 and TRBJ2-7, with a weak D call TRBD2 (7 bases). This CDR3 spans 13 amino acids. The V and J ends lost 5 bases and 12 bases respectively, with 20 bases between them. The germline V gene encodes CDR1 SGHAT and CDR2 FQNNGV.

The rearrangement links TRBV7-2 to TRBJ1-1; D gene uncertain. The CDR3 is made up of 18 amino acids. Trimming stripped 1 base from V and 4 bases from J, with 22 bases between. Germline values: CDR1 SGHTA, CDR2 FQGNSA. The CDR3 DNA sequence: TGTGCCAGCAGCTTAGGGTCGGGCTTCTCCACGGACGGCACTGAAGCTTTCTTT. Its protein product is CASSLGSGFSTDGTEAFF. The full variable domain, completed using reference TRBV7-2 and TRBJ1-1, is GAGVSQSPSNKVTEKGKDVELRCDPISGHTALYWYRQSLGQGLEFLIYFQGNSAPDKSGLPSDRFSAERTGGSVSTLTIQRTQQEDSAVYLCASSLGSGFSTDGTEAFFGQGTRLTVV.

This chain uses TRBV3-1 (or the pseudogene TRBV3-2) with TRBJ2-1; TRBD2 aligns across 8 bases. With 6 bases clipped from V and 9 bases from J, the junction kept 4 bases outside the gene matches. The CDR3 totals 12 residues. Germline V gives CDR1 LGHDT, CDR2 YNNKEL (reference sequence). The CDR3 region has the DNA TGTGCCAGCAGTCCCGGGGGGGGTGAGCAGTTCTTC. Translation gives CASSPGGGEQFF.

This chain joins TRBV19 and TRBJ1-6, with 10 bases lining up with TRBD1. Germline assignment: CDR1 LNHDA and CDR2 SQIVND (reference sequence). The V segment lost 7 bases and the J segment 7 bases; nucleotides outside the gene matches: 7. The CDR3 has 15 residues. CDR3 region: CASTDRGRGNSPLHF. The CDR3 DNA follows: TGTGCCAGTACCGACAGGGGGCGAGGAAATTCACCCCTCCACTTT.

The genes are TRBV27 and TRBJ1-2, with D perhaps matching TRBD1 (6 bases). The V gene's germline CDR1 is MNHEY and CDR2 SMNVEV (reference sequence). The CDR3 is made up of 17 amino acids. V was cut by 4 bases and J by 0 bases, with 18 bases left in between. CDR3 nucleotide sequence: TGTGCCAGCAGTTCACTTTTACAGGGTCCAACTAACTATGGCTACACCTTC. Its protein is CASSSLLQGPTNYGYTF.

The chain carries TRBV30 and TRBJ1-1, with D possibly TRBD1 on 6 matching bases. V was clipped by 2 bases and J by 3 bases, with 10 bases between them. This CDR3 spans 13 amino acids. The germline V gene encodes CDR1 GTSNPN and CDR2 SVGIG (reference sequence). The CDR3 DNA is TGTGCCTGGAGTAAGGGGGGCGACACTGAAGCTTTCTTT. It yields the protein CAWSKGGDTEAFF.

The rearrangement uses TRBV4-2 and TRBJ2-3, with D perhaps TRBD2 (6 bases). Trimming cost V 1 base and J 4 bases, with 9 bases left between them. The CDR3 consists of 14 residues. Germline CDR1 and CDR2: LGHNA and YNFKEQ. CDR3 in amino acids: CASSQAQRADTQYF. The CDR3 DNA reads as TGTGCCAGCAGCCAAGCCCAGCGGGCAGATACGCAGTATTTT.

The genes are TRBV5-1 and TRBJ1-2; 8 bases map to TRBD1. This CDR3 is built from 14 residues. V lost 3 bases to trimming and J lost 6 bases; unmatched junction nucleotides: 7. Germline V gene lookup returns CDR1 SGHRS and CDR2 YFSETQ. CDR3 region: CASSYTGQGDGYTF. The CDR3 DNA follows: TGCGCCAGCAGCTATACTGGACAGGGTGATGGCTACACCTTC.